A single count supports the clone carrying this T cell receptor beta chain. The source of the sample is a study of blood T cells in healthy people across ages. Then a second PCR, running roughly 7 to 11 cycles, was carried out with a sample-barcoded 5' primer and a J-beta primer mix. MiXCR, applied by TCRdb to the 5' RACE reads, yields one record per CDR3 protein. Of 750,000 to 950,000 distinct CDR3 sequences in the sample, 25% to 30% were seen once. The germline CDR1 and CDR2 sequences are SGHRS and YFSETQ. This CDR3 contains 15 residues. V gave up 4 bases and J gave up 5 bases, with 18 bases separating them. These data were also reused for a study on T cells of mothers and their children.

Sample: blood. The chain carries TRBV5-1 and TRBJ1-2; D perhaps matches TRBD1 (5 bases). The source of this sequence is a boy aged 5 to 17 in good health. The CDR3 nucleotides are TGCGCCAGCAGCCCCCGGGACGCCCTAGGATATGGCTACACCTTC. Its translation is CASSPRDALGYGYTF.